The T cell receptor (beta chain) under discussion was sequenced for a study of OX40 agonist ivuxolimab in advanced cancers. Some background on the complete study: Ivuxolimab, which targeted the costimulatory receptor OX40 (CD134), was an agonistic, fully human IgG2 monoclonal antibody. Intravenous ivuxolimab was administered to patients every 2 weeks at six dose levels: 0.01, 0.1, 0.3, 1.5, 3 and 10 mg/kg. Of the approximately 50 dose-escalation patients, hepatocellular carcinoma was present in 19, melanoma in approximately 15, renal cell carcinoma in 9 and head and neck cancer in 9. A male proportion of nearly 85% and a mean age of about 60 years, ranging from 23 to 79, were recorded for the dose-escalation cohort. Prior anti-PD-1, anti-PD-L1 or anti-CTLA-4 therapy was permitted, and 30% to 50% of dose-escalation patients had received checkpoint inhibitors. Three dose-escalation patients achieved partial responses, one with hepatocellular carcinoma and two with cutaneous melanoma. Peripheral TCRbeta sequencing aimed to test whether ivuxolimab altered TCR sequence diversity and caused clonal T-cell expansion. The paper reports the monotherapy dose-escalation portion (N of about 56 patients) of the phase I ivuxolimab trial. Overall results and qualifications from the work: Antigen specificity was not determined for the clonally expanded peripheral T cells. In the 0.1-3.0 mg/kg groups, partial responders had among the lowest normalized peripheral clonal expansion, particularly in CD8+ T cells. Low levels of normalized T-cell clonal expansion were also seen in some patients who did not respond. After ivuxolimab, more expanded clones were found on average in CD8+ T cells than in CD4+ T cells. At doses of 0.1 to 3.0 mg/kg, clonal expansion of both CD4+ and CD8+ blood T cells was observed from baseline to week 6.

Patients with autoimmune disease history or receiving systemic immunosuppression were excluded from the trial. Peripheral blood for TCR sequencing was collected from all dose cohorts at baseline, on cycle 4 day 1, and on cycle 7 day 1. The samples were taken from a phase I, first-in-human, multicenter, open-label dose-escalation trial of ivuxolimab. Adults with locally advanced or metastatic melanoma, renal cell, hepatocellular, or head and neck squamous cell carcinoma were enrolled in the trial. Before TCR sequencing, CD4+ and CD8+ T cells were separately sorted from peripheral blood. Taken from cysteine to phenylalanine, the CDR3 has 16 residues. Of all the DNA, just the CDR3 is kept, 48 bases in frame from base 1. Germline trimming: 4 bases from V, 5 bases from J; junction bases outside gene matches: 9. From a lookup of the germline V gene, CDR1 and CDR2 are KGHSH and LQKENI. To sequence the TCRbeta CDR3 region, genomic DNA was isolated from the sorted cells. TCRbeta CDR3 regions were sequenced using the immunoSEQ Assay. TCRdb mirrors the immuneACCESS table, restricted to in-frame sequences. Some clones are absent from its copies; in checked studies, under half trace to an unresolved V gene, and the reason for the others is unknown. The sample table records some 60,000 clones; 75% to 95% of these occur just once. The leading ten clones occupy more than 13% of the sample.

As for this clone: Its antigen is not yet known. Per-nucleotide qualities are absent, and no much larger clonotype sits a single base away.

The material was CD4+ or CD8+ T cells sorted from blood, obtained in a trial of the OX40 agonist ivuxolimab. This sequence was found in an adult with an advanced solid tumor such as melanoma, head and neck, liver or kidney cancer. The V and J segments used are TRBV18 and TRBJ1-4; TRBD1 agrees with 8 junctional bases. The sequenced DNA is TGTGCCAGCTCACTAAAGCAGACAGGGGAAAATGAAAAACTGTTTTTT. Translated, this gives CASSLKQTGENEKLFF.